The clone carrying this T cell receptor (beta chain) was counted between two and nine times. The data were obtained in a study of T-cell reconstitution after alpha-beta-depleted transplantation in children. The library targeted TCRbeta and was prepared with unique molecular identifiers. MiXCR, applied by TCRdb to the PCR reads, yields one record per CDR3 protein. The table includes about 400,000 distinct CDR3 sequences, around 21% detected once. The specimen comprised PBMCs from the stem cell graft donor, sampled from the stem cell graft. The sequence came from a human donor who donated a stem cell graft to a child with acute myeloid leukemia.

CDR3 sequence: CASSQDASGLEQYF. The CDR3 bases are TGTGCCAGCAGCCAAGACGCCAGCGGGCTAGAGCAGTACTTC. This rearrangement joins TRBV14 to TRBJ2-7, with D perhaps matching TRBD2 (6 bases). Germline V gene lookup returns CDR1 SGHDN and CDR2 FVKESK. V lost 0 bases and J 7 bases, leaving 13 bases between the germline ends. CDR3 length equals 14 residues.